Described below is a single T cell receptor beta chain sequence and its context. Antigen specificity is unknown. These data come from a study of T cell responses to AZD1222 COVID-19 vaccine. Turning to the study itself: Investigators merged groups given second doses at roughly 4 or roughly 12 weeks.

Study observations and caveats: In a largely white British group with more females than males, clonal diversity was possibly underestimated. Spike-specific TCRs gained breadth and depth after people received two AZD1222 doses.

CDR1 is MNHNY, CDR2 SVGAGI, per germline (reference sequence). Trimming at V came to 3 bases and at J to 5 bases, leaving 3 bases not matched to a gene. The CDR3 loop spans 14 amino acids. Measured with immunoSEQ multiplex PCR; TCRdb has only the in-frame clones, and not every one. The sample records over 150,000 clones, less than 90% being singletons. This TCR was sampled from an adult in good health. Here the sequenced sample was peripheral blood, taken on day 0 of AZD1222 vaccination. The rearrangement links TRBV6-6 to TRBJ2-1; TRBD2 matches at 8 bases. As DNA, the CDR3 is TGTGCCAGCAGTTATCCGGGACTAGACAATGAGCAGTTCTTC. Amino acids: CASSYPGLDNEQFF.